This T cell receptor beta chain was captured in a study of human T cells and chemical hapten exposure. The sample's time point: patch test 1, 2 weeks after DPC sensitization. Specified treatment: therapeutic diphenylcyclopropenone sensitization with weekly scalp DPC. Unfractionated whole blood yielded the extracted total RNA. TCRdb used MiXCR to reprocess the RACE reads, holding one entry per CDR3 protein. This sample has more than 90,000 distinct CDR3 sequences, with under 12% found just once. Trimming took off 5 bases at V and 4 bases at J, with 6 bases between the two ends. The length of the CDR3 is 11 residues. Germline V lookup: CDR1 ENHRY, CDR2 SYGVKD. Study observations and caveats: PT1 expanded TCR counts correlated positively with patch test score.

This clonotype occurred once. Its antigen is undetermined. This specimen was whole blood, taken in connection with sensitization to the hapten diphenylcyclopropenone (DPC). The receptor comes from a middle-aged man with alopecia areata. Some clones in this sample may be carry-over from other donors' samples. The V call is TRBV10-3, the J call TRBJ2-7; D gene unclear. The CDR3 sequence is CAISTVYEQYF. The CDR3 coding sequence is TGTGCCATCAGTACGGTTTACGAGCAGTACTTC.